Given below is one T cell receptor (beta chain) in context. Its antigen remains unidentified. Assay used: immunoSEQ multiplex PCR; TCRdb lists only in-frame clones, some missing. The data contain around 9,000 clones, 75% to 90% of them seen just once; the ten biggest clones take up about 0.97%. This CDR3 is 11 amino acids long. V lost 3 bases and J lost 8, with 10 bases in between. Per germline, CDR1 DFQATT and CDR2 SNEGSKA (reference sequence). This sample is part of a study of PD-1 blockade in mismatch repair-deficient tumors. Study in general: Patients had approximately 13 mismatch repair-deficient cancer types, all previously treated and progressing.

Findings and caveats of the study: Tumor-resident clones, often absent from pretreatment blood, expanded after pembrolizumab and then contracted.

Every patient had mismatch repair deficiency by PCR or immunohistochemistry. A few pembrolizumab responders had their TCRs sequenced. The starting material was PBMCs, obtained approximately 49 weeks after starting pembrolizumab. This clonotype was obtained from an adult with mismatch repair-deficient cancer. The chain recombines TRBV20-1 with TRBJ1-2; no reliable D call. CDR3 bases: TGCAGTGCTAGTGCGGGGTACGGCTACACCTTC. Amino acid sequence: CSASAGYGYTF.